The next 20 T cell receptor beta chains were all read from a single sample in a study of shared clonotypes between healthy human individuals (dated by TCRdb to the early 2020s). To prepare the library, the immunoSEQ multiplex PCR assay was applied. TCRdb's version of the immuneACCESS table is confined to in-frame rearrangements and falls short of the full clone set. An unresolved V gene accounts for under half of the shortfall where checked; the remainder is of unknown origin. The sample table shows some 660,000 clones, and 73% are seen once. Around 1.8% of the sample is taken by the ten largest. Sequenced sample: memory CD4+ T cells sorted from blood. Taken with the paper, the label for cell subset or site translates to: CD45RA-negative fraction. All receptors derive from a woman aged 25 to 45 in good health.

The chain has TRBV6-5 and TRBJ2-1; the match to TRBD2 covers 9 bases. The V segment lost 5 bases and the J segment 2 bases; nucleotides outside the gene matches: 4. Per germline, CDR1 MNHEY and CDR2 SVGAGI. CDR3 size: 15 residues. CDR3 coding DNA: TGTGCCAGCAGTAAAATAGCGGGAGCCTACAATGAGCAGTTCTTC. This codes for CASSKIAGAYNEQFF.

The gene calls are TRBV29-1 and TRBJ2-2, with a weak D call TRBD2 (7 bases). This CDR3 is 14 amino acids long. Trimming pared 2 bases from V and 6 bases from J, leaving 13 bases between. The V gene's germline CDR1 is SQVTM and CDR2 ANQGSEA. CDR3 sequence reads: CSVELQGGAGELFF. The CDR3 DNA is TGCAGCGTTGAACTACAGGGAGGGGCCGGGGAGCTGTTTTTT.

V usage is TRBV7-7 and J usage is TRBJ2-7; 7 bases match TRBD1. The CDR3 covers 17 residues. The ends lost 5 bases at V and 0 bases at J; junction bases unmatched: 13. Germline lookup yields CDR1 SSHAT and CDR2 FNYEAQ (reference sequence). In nucleotides, the CDR3 is TGTGCCAGCAGCGTAATGCCTATCGGGACAGACTCCTACGAGCAGTACTTC. As protein: CASSVMPIGTDSYEQYF. The complete variable domain, with remaining parts taken from reference TRBV7-7 and TRBJ2-7, reads GAGVSQSPRYKVTKRGQDVTLRCDPISSHATLYWYQQALGQGPEFLTYFNYEAQPDKSGLPSDRFSAERPEGSISTLTIQRTEQRDSAMYRCASSVMPIGTDSYEQYFGPGTRLTVT.

This rearrangement joins TRBV4-1 to TRBJ1-1, with a weak D call TRBD1 (5 bases). Trimming took 6 bases from V and 5 from J, leaving 22 bases between them. There are 16 residues in the CDR3. Germline V gene lookup returns CDR1 MGHRA and CDR2 YSYEKL. DNA for the CDR3: TGCGCCAGCAGACAAAGCGCATACAGGTCAAAAACTGAAGCTTTCTTT. It specifies CASRQSAYRSKTEAFF.

CDR3 DNA: TGTGCCAGTAGTGCCTCAGGGGCATTTGACGAAAAACTGTTTTTT. Amino acid sequence: CASSASGAFDEKLFF. This chain links TRBV19 with TRBJ1-4; D is possibly TRBD1 (6 bases). V lost 5 bases, J lost 8 bases, and 18 bases lay in between. Germline V gene data show CDR1 as LNHDA and CDR2 as SQIVND (reference sequence). The CDR3 totals 15 residues.

This rearrangement joins TRBV10-1 to TRBJ2-7; TRBD2 agrees at 14 bases. Losses at the gene ends were 7 bases for V and 2 bases for J; bases not matched to a gene: 7. The CDR3 loop spans 16 amino acids. Germline CDR1 and CDR2: WNHNN and SYGVQD (reference sequence). DNA of the CDR3: TGCGCCAGCACTAAAGGGACTAGCGGGAGTGCCTACGAGCAGTACTTC. This gives the protein CASTKGTSGSAYEQYF.

This clone was counted a single time. The J gene is TRBJ2-2, the V gene TRBV28, with D unclear. The germline gives CDR1 MDHEN, CDR2 SYDVKM. This CDR3 contains 15 residues. Deletions cut 2 bases from V and 4 bases from J, with 11 bases between. The CDR3 sequence is CASSLHTVGTGELFF. For the CDR3, the DNA is TGTGCCAGCAGTTTACATACGGTCGGCACCGGGGAGCTGTTTTTT.

The V gene is TRBV19, the J gene TRBJ2-1, with D perhaps TRBD2 (5 bases). The germline V gene has CDR1 LNHDA and CDR2 SQIVND (reference sequence). The CDR3 length is 16 residues. Trimming left V 5 bases short and J 0 bases short, with 14 bases between. The DNA of the CDR3 is TGTGCCAGTAGTTTACAAGAGCGGAGCTCCTACAATGAGCAGTTCTTC. This sequence encodes CASSLQERSSYNEQFF.

The chain joins TRBV30 to TRBJ2-2, with D possibly matching TRBD1 (5 bases). Germline V gene data show CDR1 as GTSNPN and CDR2 as SVGIG (reference sequence). Trimming took off 2 bases at V and 2 bases at J, with 15 bases between the two ends. The CDR3 is made up of 16 amino acids. As DNA, the CDR3 is TGTGCCTGGAGTTTCAGTGGGGCAGACAACACCGGGGAGCTGTTTTTT. Residues: CAWSFSGADNTGELFF.

With regard to this clone: Other DNA variants within this sample encode the same CDR3. J is TRBJ2-6 and V is TRBV6-1; D not resolved. CDR1 is MNHNS and CDR2 is SASEGT in the germline V gene. Trimming removed 3 bases at V and 4 bases at J, with 10 bases between. CDR3 length equals 15 residues. The CDR3 sequence: CASSEVRSGANVLTF. The CDR3, as DNA: TGTGCCAGCAGTGAGGTTCGTTCCGGGGCCAACGTCCTGACTTTC.

The chain employs TRBV19 and TRBJ2-5; 8 positions match TRBD1. Per germline, CDR1 LNHDA and CDR2 SQIVND (reference sequence). Losses at the gene ends were 6 bases for V and 2 bases for J; bases not matched to a gene: 8. The CDR3 runs to 15 residues. CDR3 DNA: TGTGCCAGTAGGGACCTGGGACAGGCACAAGAGACCCAGTACTTC. Amino acid sequence: CASRDLGQAQETQYF. Looking up the rest from reference TRBV19 and TRBJ2-5 gives the full variable domain: DGGITQSPKYLFRKEGQNVTLSCEQNLNHDAMYWYRQDPGQGLRLIYYSQIVNDFQKGDIAEGYSVSREKKESFPLTVTSAQKNPTAFYLCASRDLGQAQETQYFGPGTRLLVL.

V gene TRBV6-7 combines with J gene TRBJ2-2; the D call may be TRBD1 or TRBD2 (5 bases each). TRBV6-7 falls under the ORF class, with uncertain function. This CDR3 is built from 15 residues. Trimming left V 5 bases short and J 7 bases short, with 17 bases between. The CDR3 nucleotides read TGTGCCAGCAGTCCCCTGGGGGTGGTGTGCGGGGAGCTGTTTTTT. Translated: CASSPLGVVCGELFF.

The chain has TRBV5-8 and TRBJ1-4; the D is unclear. Trimming took 0 bases from V and 8 from J, leaving 14 bases between them. This CDR3 is 15 amino acids long. The germline gives CDR1 SGHTS, CDR2 YDEGEE. The CDR3 region has the DNA TGTGCCAGCAGCTTGGACGATATTTATCCCGAAAAACTGTTTTTT. It yields the protein CASSLDDIYPEKLFF.

The V and J genes are TRBV7-3 and TRBJ2-2; the D call may be TRBD1 or TRBD2 (5 bases each). V lost 6 bases, J lost 4 bases, and 12 bases lay in between. This CDR3 contains 14 residues. CDR1 and CDR2 (germline): SGHTA, FQGTGA. CDR3 bases: TGTGCCAGCAGTCTCCACGGGACCACCGGGGAGCTGTTTTTT. Its protein is CASSLHGTTGELFF.

This clone was seen a single time. The chain couples TRBV6-5 to TRBJ1-2; D perhaps matches TRBD1 (5 bases). The germline CDR1 and CDR2 sequences are MNHEY and SVGAGI. Trimming took 2 bases from V and 8 from J, leaving 9 bases between them. The CDR3 covers 12 residues. This CDR3 reads CASSYPGGGYTF. CDR3 sequence (DNA): TGTGCCAGCAGTTACCCCGGGGGAGGCTACACCTTC.

The chain links TRBV7-8 to TRBJ2-7; the D is unclear. The CDR3 extends over 14 amino acids. Trimming removed 5 bases from V and 2 bases from J, with 13 bases in between. The V gene's germline CDR1 is SGHVS and CDR2 FQNEAQ. The CDR3 loop reads CASSPGRVPYEQYF. CDR3 DNA: TGTGCCAGCAGCCCCGGCCGTGTTCCCTACGAGCAGTACTTC.

The chain couples TRBV6-1 to TRBJ1-1; 8 bases are a match to TRBD1. Looked up from germline, CDR1 is MNHNS and CDR2 is SASEGT. This CDR3 region has 15 residues. The trim removed 3 bases at V and 1 base at J, leaving 4 bases unmatched. The CDR3 nucleotides are TGTGCCAGCAGTGATACAGGGGGACCGAACACTGAAGCTTTCTTT. Protein product: CASSDTGGPNTEAFF.

The rearrangement links TRBV6-5 to TRBJ1-6; no clear D gene. The CDR3 runs 13 residues. V was trimmed by 5 bases and J by 7 bases, leaving 9 bases between them. Germline loops: CDR1 MNHEY, CDR2 SVGAGI. CDR3: CASSRTENSPLHF. CDR3 nucleotide sequence: TGTGCCAGCAGTAGGACCGAGAATTCACCCCTCCACTTT.

The chain uses TRBV13 and TRBJ2-7; perhaps TRBD1 as D (5 bases). V lost 3 bases and J 7 bases, leaving 13 bases between the germline ends. Germline CDR1 is PRHDT and CDR2 is FYEKMQ (reference sequence). This CDR3 has 13 residues. CDR3 in amino acids: CASSFSGYREQYF. The DNA for the CDR3 is TGTGCCAGCAGCTTCTCAGGGTATCGGGAGCAGTACTTC.

In its sample, this clone was seen a few times. The rearrangement links TRBV19 to TRBJ1-5, with 7 positions matching TRBD1. Unmatched junction bases numbered 6, after V lost 6 bases and J lost 7 bases. This CDR3 spans 13 amino acids. In germline, CDR1 is LNHDA, CDR2 SQIVND (reference sequence). Here the CDR3 DNA reads TGTGCCAGTAGCACAGGGGAGGTACAGCCCCAGCATTTT. Translated, it gives CASSTGEVQPQHF.